Listed below are T cell receptor beta chains from one sample, sequenced in a study of CD8+ T cells in alopecia areata. Measured with immunoSEQ multiplex PCR; TCRdb has only the in-frame clones, and not every one. This sample has some 240,000 clones, with 50% to 70% found just once. The material was CD4+ T cells sorted from blood, obtained at week 0. The source is a human donor with alopecia areata. Each CDR3 is given with its conserved first and last residue. The order of the fields is V gene, J gene, CDR3 protein.

V gene: TRBV7-2; J gene: TRBJ2-2; CDR3 protein: CASSFQASTSTGELFF
V gene: TRBV25-1; J gene: TRBJ2-4; CDR3 protein: CASTTELAKNIQYF
V gene: TRBV10-2; J gene: TRBJ1-5; CDR3 protein: CASSEERQPQHF
V gene: TRBV7-6; J gene: TRBJ2-7; CDR3 protein: CASSVGQGAGYEQYF
V gene: TRBV7-9; J gene: TRBJ2-1; CDR3 protein: CASTPTGFSYNEQFF
V gene: TRBV5-4; J gene: TRBJ2-2; CDR3 protein: CASSLDLSLNTGELFF
V gene: TRBV13; J gene: TRBJ2-5; CDR3 protein: CASSLSAKTQYF
V gene: TRBV2; J gene: TRBJ1-4; CDR3 protein: CASTGGEKLFF
V gene: TRBV29-1; J gene: TRBJ1-5; CDR3 protein: CSVETGDNQPQHF
V gene: TRBV14; J gene: TRBJ2-3; CDR3 protein: CASSQDSRLAARDTQYF
V gene: TRBV7-8; J gene: TRBJ1-2; CDR3 protein: CASSLGGADYGYTF
V gene: TRBV29-1; J gene: TRBJ1-5; CDR3 protein: CSASDRDQPQHF
V gene: TRBV5-6; J gene: TRBJ1-1; CDR3 protein: CASSPSRDSEAFF
V gene: TRBV5-6; J gene: TRBJ2-1; CDR3 protein: CASSLYHEQFF
V gene: TRBV5-1; J gene: TRBJ1-4; CDR3 protein: CASSLAHHEKLFF
V gene: TRBV29-1; J gene: TRBJ1-1; CDR3 protein: CSVGLVNTEAFF
V gene: TRBV5-1; J gene: TRBJ1-6; CDR3 protein: CASSLTGQGANSPLHF
V gene: TRBV6-5; J gene: TRBJ1-6; CDR3 protein: CASSPFLKGSSPLHF
V gene: TRBV4-1; J gene: TRBJ2-1; CDR3 protein: CASSQDLGARDEQFF
V gene: TRBV6-5; J gene: TRBJ2-1; CDR3 protein: CATHNGPGSYNEQFF
V gene: TRBV20-1; J gene: TRBJ2-7; CDR3 protein: CSARTGYEQYF
V gene: TRBV7-3; J gene: TRBJ2-1; CDR3 protein: CASSISYNEQFF
V gene: TRBV6-5; J gene: TRBJ1-1; CDR3 protein: CASSKQGGNTEAFF
V gene: TRBV30; J gene: TRBJ1-1; CDR3 protein: CAWSVRAPPSEAFF